The sequence of this TCR beta chain was determined in a study of cytomegalovirus exposure and HLA in healthy donors. Study results and limitations: HLA restriction was apparent for most CMV-associated TCR beta chains in a later analysis. Segments of the TCR beta V type were, in most cases, productive about 87% or about 30% of the time in an earlier analysis. The authors enumerated 164 TCR beta chains as linked to cytomegalovirus. When analyzed later, a missense DCLRE1C variant was found to be linked to TCR beta V- and J-gene trimming.

It was with 60 Vbeta and 13 Jbeta primers that the PCR ran. Sequencing was performed with immunoSEQ multiplex PCR; in TCRdb, only in-frame clones are kept and a portion is missing. The data hold roughly 200,000 clones, with 70% to 80% observed a single time. Points on this clone: The antigen is undetermined.

Germline CDR1 SGHTA, CDR2 FQGNSA. The CDR3 runs 14 residues. Trimming left V 3 bases short and J 1 base short, with 9 bases between. The V and J genes are TRBV7-2 and TRBJ1-1; no reliable D call. Sequencing was done on a sample of PBMCs. The TCR sequence derives from a woman in her twenties or thirties in good health and CMV-seropositive. The CDR3, as DNA: TGTGCCAGCAGCTTGTTTGCGGGGAACACTGAAGCTTTCTTT. It yields the protein CASSLFAGNTEAFF.